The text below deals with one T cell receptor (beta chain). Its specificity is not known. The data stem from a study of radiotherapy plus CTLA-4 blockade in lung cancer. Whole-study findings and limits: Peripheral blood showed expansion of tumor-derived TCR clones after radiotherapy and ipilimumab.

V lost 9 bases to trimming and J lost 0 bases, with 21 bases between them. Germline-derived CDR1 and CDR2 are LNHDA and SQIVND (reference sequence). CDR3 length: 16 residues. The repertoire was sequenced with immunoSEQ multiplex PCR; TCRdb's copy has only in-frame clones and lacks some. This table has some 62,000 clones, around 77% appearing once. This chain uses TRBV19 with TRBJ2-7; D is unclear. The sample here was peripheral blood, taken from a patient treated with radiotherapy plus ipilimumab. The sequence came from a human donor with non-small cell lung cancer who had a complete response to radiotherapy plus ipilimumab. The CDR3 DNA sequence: TGTGCCAGCGCCCGGCATACACAAGGAGCCTCCTACGAGCAGTACTTC. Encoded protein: CASARHTQGASYEQYF. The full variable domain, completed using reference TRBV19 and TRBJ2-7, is DGGITQSPKYLFRKEGQNVTLSCEQNLNHDAMYWYRQDPGQGLRLIYYSQIVNDFQKGDIAEGYSVSREKKESFPLTVTSAQKNPTAFYLCASARHTQGASYEQYFGPGTRLTVT.